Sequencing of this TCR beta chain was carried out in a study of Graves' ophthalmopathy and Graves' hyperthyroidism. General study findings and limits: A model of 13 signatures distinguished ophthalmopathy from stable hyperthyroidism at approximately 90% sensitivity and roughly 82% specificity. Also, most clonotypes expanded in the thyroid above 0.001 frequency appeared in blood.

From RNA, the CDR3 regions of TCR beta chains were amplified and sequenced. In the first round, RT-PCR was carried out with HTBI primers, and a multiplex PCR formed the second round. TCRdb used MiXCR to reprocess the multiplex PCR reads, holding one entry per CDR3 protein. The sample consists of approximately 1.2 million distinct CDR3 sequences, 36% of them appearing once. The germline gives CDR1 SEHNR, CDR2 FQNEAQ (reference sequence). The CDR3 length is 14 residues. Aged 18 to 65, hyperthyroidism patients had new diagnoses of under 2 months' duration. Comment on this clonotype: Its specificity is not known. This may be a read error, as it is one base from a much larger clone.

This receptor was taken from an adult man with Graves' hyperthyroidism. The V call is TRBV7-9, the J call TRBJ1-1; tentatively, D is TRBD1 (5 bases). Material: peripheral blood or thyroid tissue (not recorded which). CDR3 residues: CASWHFGASTEASF. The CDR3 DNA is TGTGCCAGCTGGCACTTCGGGGCGTCCACTGAAGCTTCCTTT.